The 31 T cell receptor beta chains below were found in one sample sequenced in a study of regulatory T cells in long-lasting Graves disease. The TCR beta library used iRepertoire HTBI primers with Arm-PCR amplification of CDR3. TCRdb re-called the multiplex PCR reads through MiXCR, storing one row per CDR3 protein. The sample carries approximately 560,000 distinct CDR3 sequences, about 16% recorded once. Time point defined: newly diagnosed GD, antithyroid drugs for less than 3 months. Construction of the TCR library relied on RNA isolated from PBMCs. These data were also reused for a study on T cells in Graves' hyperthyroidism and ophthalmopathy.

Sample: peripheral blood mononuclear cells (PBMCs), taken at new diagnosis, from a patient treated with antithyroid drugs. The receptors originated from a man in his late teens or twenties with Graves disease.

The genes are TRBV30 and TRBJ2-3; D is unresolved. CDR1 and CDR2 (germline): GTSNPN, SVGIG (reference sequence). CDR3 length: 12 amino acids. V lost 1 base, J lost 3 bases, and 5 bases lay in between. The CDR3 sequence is CAWSAGTDTQYF. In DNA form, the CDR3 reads TGTGCCTGGAGTGCCGGGACAGATACGCAGTATTTT.

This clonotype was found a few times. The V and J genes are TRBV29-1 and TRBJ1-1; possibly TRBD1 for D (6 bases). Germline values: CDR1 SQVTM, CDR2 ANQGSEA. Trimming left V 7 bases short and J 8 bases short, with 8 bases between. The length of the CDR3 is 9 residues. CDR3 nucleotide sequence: TGCAGCGGTGGACAGGAAGCTTTCTTT. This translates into CSGGQEAFF.

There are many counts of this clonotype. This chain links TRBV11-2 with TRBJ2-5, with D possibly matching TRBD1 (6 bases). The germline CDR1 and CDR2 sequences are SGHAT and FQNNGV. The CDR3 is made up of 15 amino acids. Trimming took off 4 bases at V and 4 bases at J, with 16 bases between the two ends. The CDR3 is CASSSPRQVLETQYF. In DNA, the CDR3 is TGTGCCAGCAGCTCTCCCCGACAGGTTCTAGAGACCCAGTACTTC.

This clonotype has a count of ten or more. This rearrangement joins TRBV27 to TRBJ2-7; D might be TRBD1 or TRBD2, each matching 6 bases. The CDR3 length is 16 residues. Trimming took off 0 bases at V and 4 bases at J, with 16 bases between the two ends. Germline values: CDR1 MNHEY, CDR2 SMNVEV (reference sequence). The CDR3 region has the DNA TGTGCCAGCAGTTTATCGAGATGGGGGGCGCGGTACGAGCAGTACTTC. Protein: CASSLSRWGARYEQYF.

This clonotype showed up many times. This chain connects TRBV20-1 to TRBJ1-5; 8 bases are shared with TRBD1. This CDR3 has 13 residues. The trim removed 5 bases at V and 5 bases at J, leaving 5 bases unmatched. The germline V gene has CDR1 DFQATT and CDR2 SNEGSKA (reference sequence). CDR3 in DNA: TGCAGTGCTGTCGGACAGGGAGATCAGCCCCAGCATTTT. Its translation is CSAVGQGDQPQHF.

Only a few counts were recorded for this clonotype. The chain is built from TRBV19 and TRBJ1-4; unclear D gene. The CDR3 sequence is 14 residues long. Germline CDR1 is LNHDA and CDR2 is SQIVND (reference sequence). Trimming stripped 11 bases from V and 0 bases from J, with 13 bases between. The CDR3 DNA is TGTGCCGCGGCCCGAAGAACAACTAATGAAAAACTGTTTTTT. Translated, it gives CAAARRTTNEKLFF.

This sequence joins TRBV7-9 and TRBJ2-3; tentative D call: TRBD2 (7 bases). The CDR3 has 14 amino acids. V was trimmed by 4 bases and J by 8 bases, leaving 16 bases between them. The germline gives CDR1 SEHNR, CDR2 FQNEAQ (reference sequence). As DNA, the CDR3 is TGTGCCAGCAGCTCCGCGGGGGCCCCGGGTACGCAGTATTTT. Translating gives CASSSAGAPGTQYF.

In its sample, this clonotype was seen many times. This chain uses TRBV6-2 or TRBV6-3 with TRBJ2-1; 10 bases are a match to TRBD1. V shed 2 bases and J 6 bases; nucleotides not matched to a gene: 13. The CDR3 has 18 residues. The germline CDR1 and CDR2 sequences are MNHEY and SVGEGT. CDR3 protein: CASSYIRGGQGFGNEQFF. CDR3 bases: TGTGCCAGCAGTTACATTCGCGGGGGACAGGGGTTTGGCAATGAGCAGTTCTTC.

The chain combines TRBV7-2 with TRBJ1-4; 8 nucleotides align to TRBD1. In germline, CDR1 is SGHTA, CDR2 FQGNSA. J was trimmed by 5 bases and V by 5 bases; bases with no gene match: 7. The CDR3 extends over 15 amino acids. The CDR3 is CASSHTTGANEKLFF. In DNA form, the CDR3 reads TGTGCCAGCAGCCATACGACAGGGGCAAATGAAAAACTGTTTTTT.

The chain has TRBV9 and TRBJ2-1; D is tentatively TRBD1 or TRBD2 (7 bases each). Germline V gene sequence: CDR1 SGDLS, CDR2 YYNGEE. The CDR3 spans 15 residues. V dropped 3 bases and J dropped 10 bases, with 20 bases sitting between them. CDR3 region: CASSDRDYRGGEQFF. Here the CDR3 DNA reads TGTGCCAGCAGCGACCGGGACTACAGGGGAGGGGAGCAGTTCTTC. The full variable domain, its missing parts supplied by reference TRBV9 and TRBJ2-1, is DSGVTQTPKHLITATGQRVTLRCSPRSGDLSVYWYQQSLDQGLQFLIQYYNGEERAKGNILERFSAQQFPDLHSELNLSSLELGDSALYFCASSDRDYRGGEQFFGPGTRLTVL.

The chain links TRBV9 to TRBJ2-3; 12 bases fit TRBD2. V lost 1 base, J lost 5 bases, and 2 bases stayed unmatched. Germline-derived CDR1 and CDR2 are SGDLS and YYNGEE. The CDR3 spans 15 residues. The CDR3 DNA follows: TGTGCCAGCAGCGTAAAGGGACTAGCGGGAGATACGCAGTATTTT. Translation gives CASSVKGLAGDTQYF.

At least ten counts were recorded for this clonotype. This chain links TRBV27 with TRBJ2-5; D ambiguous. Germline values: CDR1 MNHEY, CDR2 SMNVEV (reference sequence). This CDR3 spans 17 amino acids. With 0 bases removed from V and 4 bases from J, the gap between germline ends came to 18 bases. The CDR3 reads CASSLSFGGPGVETQYF. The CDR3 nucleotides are TGTGCCAGCAGTTTATCTTTCGGCGGACCAGGAGTAGAGACCCAGTACTTC.

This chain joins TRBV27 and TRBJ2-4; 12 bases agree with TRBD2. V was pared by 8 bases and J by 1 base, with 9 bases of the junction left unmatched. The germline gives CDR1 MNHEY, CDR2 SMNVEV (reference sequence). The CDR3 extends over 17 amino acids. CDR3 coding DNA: TGTGCCAGCGGAACACTAGCGGGAGGTATGGCCAAAAACATTCAGTACTTC. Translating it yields CASGTLAGGMAKNIQYF.

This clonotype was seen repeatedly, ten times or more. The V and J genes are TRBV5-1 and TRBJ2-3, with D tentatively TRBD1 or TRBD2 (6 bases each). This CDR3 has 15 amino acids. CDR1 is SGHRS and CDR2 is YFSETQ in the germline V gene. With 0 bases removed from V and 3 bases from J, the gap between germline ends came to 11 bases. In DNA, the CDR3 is TGCGCCAGCAGCTTGGTGGGCGGGACAACAGATACGCAGTATTTT. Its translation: CASSLVGGTTDTQYF.

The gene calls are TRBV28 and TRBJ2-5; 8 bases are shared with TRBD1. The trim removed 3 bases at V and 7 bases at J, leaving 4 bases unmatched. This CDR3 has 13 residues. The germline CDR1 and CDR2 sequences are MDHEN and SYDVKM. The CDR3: CASSLQGAGTQYF. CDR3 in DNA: TGTGCCAGCAGTTTGCAGGGGGCAGGGACCCAGTACTTC.

Written as DNA, the CDR3 is TGTGCCAGTAGTCGGGGCGCACTAGCGCATTACAATGAGCAGTTCTTC. It encodes CASSRGALAHYNEQFF. V gene TRBV19 combines with J gene TRBJ2-1; 7 bases match TRBD2. This CDR3 is 16 amino acids long. Per germline, CDR1 LNHDA and CDR2 SQIVND (reference sequence). The V segment lost 5 bases and the J segment 4 bases; nucleotides outside the gene matches: 11.

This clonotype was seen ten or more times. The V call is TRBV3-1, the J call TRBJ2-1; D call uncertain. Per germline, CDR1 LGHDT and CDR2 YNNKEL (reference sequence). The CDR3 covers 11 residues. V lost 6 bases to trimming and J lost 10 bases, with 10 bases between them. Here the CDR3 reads CASSRFGEQFF. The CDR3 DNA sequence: TGTGCCAGCAGTCGATTCGGAGAGCAGTTCTTC.

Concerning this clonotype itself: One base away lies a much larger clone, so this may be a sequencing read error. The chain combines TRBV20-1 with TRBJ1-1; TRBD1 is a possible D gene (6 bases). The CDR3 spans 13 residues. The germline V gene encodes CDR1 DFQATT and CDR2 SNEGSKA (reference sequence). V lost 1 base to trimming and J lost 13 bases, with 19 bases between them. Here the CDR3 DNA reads TGCAGTGCTAGAGTCTACAGGGATGGGCAAGTTTTCTTT. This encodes CSARVYRDGQVFF.

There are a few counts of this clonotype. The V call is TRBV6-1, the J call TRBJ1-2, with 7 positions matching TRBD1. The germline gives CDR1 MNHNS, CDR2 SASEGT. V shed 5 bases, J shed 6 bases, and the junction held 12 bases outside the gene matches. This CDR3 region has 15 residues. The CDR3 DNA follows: TGTGCCAGCAGTAATGACTTGGGGACAGCTCATGGCTACACCTTC. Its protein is CASSNDLGTAHGYTF.

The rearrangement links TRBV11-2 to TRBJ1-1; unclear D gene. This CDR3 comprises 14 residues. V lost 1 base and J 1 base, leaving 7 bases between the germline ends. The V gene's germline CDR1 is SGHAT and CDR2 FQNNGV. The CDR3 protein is CASSLVNGNTEAFF. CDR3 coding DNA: TGTGCCAGCAGCTTAGTAAACGGGAACACTGAAGCTTTCTTT.

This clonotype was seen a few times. Here the CDR3 DNA reads TGTGCCAGTACAACGACAGGGGGCGGGCAGCCCCAGCATTTT. Encoded protein: CASTTTGGGQPQHF. The chain links TRBV19 to TRBJ1-5; TRBD1 aligns across 10 bases. The CDR3 is 14 residues long. The germline gives CDR1 LNHDA, CDR2 SQIVND (reference sequence). The V gene end was trimmed by 7 bases and the J gene end by 7 bases; junction bases not matched to a gene: 7.

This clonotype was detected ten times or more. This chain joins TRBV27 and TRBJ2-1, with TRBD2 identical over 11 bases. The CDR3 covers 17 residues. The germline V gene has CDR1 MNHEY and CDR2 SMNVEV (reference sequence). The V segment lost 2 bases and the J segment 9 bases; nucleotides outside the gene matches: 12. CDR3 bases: TGTGCCAGCAGTTTAGGGTTGGGTACTAGCGGGAGAGGTGAGCAGTTCTTC. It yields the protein CASSLGLGTSGRGEQFF.

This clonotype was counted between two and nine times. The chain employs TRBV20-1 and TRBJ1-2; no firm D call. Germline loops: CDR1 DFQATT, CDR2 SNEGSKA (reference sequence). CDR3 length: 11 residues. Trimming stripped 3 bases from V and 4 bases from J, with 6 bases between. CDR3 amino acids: CSASVGYGYTF. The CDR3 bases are TGCAGTGCTAGCGTTGGCTATGGCTACACCTTC.

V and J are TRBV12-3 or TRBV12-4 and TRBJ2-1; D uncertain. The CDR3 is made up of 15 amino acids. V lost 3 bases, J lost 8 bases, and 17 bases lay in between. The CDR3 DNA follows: TGTGCCAGCAGTTTGACACAATTTCCTTCGGATGAGCAGTTCTTC. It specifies CASSLTQFPSDEQFF.

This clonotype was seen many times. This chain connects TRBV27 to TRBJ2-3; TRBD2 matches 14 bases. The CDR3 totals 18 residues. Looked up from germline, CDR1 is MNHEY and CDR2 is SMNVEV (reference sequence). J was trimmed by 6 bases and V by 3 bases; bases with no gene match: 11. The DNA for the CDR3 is TGTGCCAGCAGTTTCGTCCCGGGACTAGCGGGAGACTCGGATACGCAGTATTTT. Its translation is CASSFVPGLAGDSDTQYF.

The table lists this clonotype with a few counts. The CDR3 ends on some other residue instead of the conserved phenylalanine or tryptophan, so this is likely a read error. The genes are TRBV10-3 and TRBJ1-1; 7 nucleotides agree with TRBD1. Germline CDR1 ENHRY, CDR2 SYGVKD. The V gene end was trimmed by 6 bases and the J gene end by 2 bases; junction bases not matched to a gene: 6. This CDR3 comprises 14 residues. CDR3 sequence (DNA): TGTGCCATCAGCCCAGGGGGGTCCAACACTGAAGCTTTCCTT. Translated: CAISPGGSNTEAFL.

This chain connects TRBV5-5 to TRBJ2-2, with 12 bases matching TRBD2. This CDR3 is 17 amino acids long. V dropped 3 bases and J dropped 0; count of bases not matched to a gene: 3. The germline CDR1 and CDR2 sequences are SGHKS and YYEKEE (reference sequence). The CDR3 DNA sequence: TGTGCCAGCAGCTCTAGCGGGAGGGTTTCGAACACCGGGGAGCTGTTTTTT. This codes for CASSSSGRVSNTGELFF.

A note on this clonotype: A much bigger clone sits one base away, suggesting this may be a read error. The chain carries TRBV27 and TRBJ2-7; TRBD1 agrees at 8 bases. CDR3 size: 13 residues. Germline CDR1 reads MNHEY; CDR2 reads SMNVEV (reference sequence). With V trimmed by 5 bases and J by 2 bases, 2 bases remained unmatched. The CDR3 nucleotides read TGTGCCAGCAGTGAACAGGGGGCCTACGAGCAGTACTTC. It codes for CASSEQGAYEQYF.

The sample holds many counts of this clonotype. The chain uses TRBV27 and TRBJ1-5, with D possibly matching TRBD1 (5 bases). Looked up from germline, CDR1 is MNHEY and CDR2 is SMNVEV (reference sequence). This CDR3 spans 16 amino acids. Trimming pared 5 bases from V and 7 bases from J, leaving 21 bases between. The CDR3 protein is CASSPGPGAARQPQHF. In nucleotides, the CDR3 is TGTGCCAGCAGTCCCGGGCCCGGGGCGGCAAGACAGCCCCAGCATTTT.

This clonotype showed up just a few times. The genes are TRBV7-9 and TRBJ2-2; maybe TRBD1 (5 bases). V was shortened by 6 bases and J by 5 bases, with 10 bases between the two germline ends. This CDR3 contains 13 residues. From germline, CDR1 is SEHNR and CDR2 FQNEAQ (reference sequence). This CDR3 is CASRFRVTGELFF. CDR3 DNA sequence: TGTGCCAGCAGATTCAGGGTTACCGGGGAGCTGTTTTTT.

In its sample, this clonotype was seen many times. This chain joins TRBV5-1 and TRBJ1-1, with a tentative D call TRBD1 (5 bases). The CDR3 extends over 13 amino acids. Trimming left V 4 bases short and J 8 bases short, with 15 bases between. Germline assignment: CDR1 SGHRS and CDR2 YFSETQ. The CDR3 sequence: CASSDSPGVEAFF. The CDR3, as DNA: TGCGCCAGCAGCGACTCGCCGGGGGTCGAAGCTTTCTTT.